This T cell receptor (beta chain) was documented in a study of T cell responses to AZD1222 COVID-19 vaccine. There are 14 residues in the CDR3. Losses at the gene ends were 3 bases for V and 4 bases for J; bases not matched to a gene: 6. CDR1 SGHDT and CDR2 YYEEEE come from the germline V gene. TCRdb's table, derived via immunoSEQ multiplex PCR, lists solely in-frame clones and lacks some. The sample lists about 140,000 clones; about 89% were seen once. Study results and limitations: Nearly half of the spike-specific TCRs reportedly recognize variant regions that carry no mutations. Donors in the cohort were predominantly white British and more often female, and clonal diversity was possibly underestimated.

Concerning this clone itself: No antigen is known for it.

The receptor was isolated from an adult who received the AZD1222 COVID-19 vaccine. The rearrangement joins TRBV5-6 to TRBJ2-7; 8 positions match TRBD1. Material: peripheral blood, obtained 28 days after the second AZD1222 dose. For the CDR3, the DNA is TGTGCCAGCAGCTCAGGACAGGGTCGGTACGAGCAGTACTTC. Translating gives CASSSGQGRYEQYF.